Here is one T cell receptor (beta chain) with its context. Its specificity is unknown. At one end the junction does not follow the germline gene, possibly because of a read error. This CDR3 region has 14 residues. CDR1 and CDR2 from the germline V gene are WSHSY and SAAADI. RNA transcripts gave rise to amplified TCR beta CDR3 regions. A first-round RT-PCR of the TCR CDR3 used the HTBI primer set. Via MiXCR, TCRdb re-called the multiplex PCR reads, giving one row per CDR3 protein. The sample lists roughly 35,000 distinct CDR3 sequences, 52% seen once, with 20% to 30% in the top ten. This entry comes from a study of T cells in Graves' hyperthyroidism and ophthalmopathy. Study information: Peripheral blood was obtained at initial diagnosis, preceding any treatment.

Not enrolled were patients with uncontrolled infection, other autoimmune disease, pregnancy or lactation. The study, taken as a whole, reports: Ophthalmopathy stood apart from stable hyperthyroidism in a 13 V-J model. Most thyroid clonotypes expanded above 0.001 were also detected in blood.

The chain joins TRBV10-2 to TRBJ2-3; possibly TRBD2 for D (6 bases). The specimen sequenced was blood. This receptor was taken from a woman aged 40 to 50 with Graves' ophthalmopathy. CDR3 in amino acids: CASSSSDGTDTRYF. The CDR3 DNA reads as TGCGCCAGCAGCTCTAGCGACGGCACAGATACGCGGTATTTT.